This T cell receptor beta chain is drawn from a study of patients and donors after allogeneic stem cell transplantation (dated by TCRdb to 2020 to 2022). This clonotype was recorded many times. The antigen this receptor binds is unknown. Nothing much larger sits one base from this clone, and base qualities are not available. Library preparation used RT-PCR. The data were produced on a NextSeq 550. TCRdb reran the public reads through fastp at Q25 and MiXCR, keeping productive beta chains. Duplicate CDR3 protein sequences are folded into a single record with the most common DNA and genes. Within this sample are over 150,000 distinct CDR3 sequences, with 30% of them counted one time only. The ten top clones hold less than 3.5% of the sample. V is trimmed back by 5 bases and J by 4 bases, and the junction contains 3 bases that no gene match accounts for. Counted from cysteine to phenylalanine, this CDR3 has 13 amino acids. Only CDR3 DNA is held: 39 bases, read in frame from base 1. The germline V gene encodes CDR1 SEHNR and CDR2 FQNEAQ (reference sequence).

Rearrangement joined TRBV7-9 to TRBJ2-7; TRBD1 fits 9 bases in the junction. The origin of this receptor is a human donor who was either an allogeneic HSCT recipient or a stem cell or donor lymphocyte infusion donor (not recorded which). It is not recorded whose cells these are; they may come from a transplant donor. The sample comprised blood, either unsorted or a sorted T cell fraction (not recorded which). The CDR3 reads CASSGQGSYEQYF. The DNA reads TGTGCCAGCAGCGGACAGGGGTCGTACGAGCAGTACTTC.